The clone carrying this T cell receptor (beta chain) was seen repeatedly, ten times or more. Antigen unknown. The length of the CDR3 is 14 residues. The V end lost 3 bases, the J end lost 4 bases, and 10 bases lay between the germline ends. Germline-derived CDR1 and CDR2 are SGHRS and YFSETQ. The data derive from a study of CD8 T cells in ankylosing spondylitis. Study-wide results and limits: Ankylosing spondylitis blood appeared to carry a characteristic TCR beta motif of several highly homologous variants. Clones linked to disease, bearing a CD8+ phenotype, were relatively rare in peripheral blood.

TCRdb ran MiXCR on the 5' RACE reads and lists one entry per CDR3 protein. Altogether fewer than 550,000 distinct CDR3 sequences are present, approximately 5.3% being singletons, with the ten largest covering under 4.5%. The source is a male donor with ankylosing spondylitis. This chain links TRBV5-1 with TRBJ2-2; D gene unclear. The sequencing sample was made of blood, either unsorted or a sorted T cell fraction (not recorded which). CDR3 nucleotides: TGCGCCAGCAGCTCTCCAGTCTCCACCGGGGAGCTGTTTTTT. Its protein product is CASSSPVSTGELFF. Using reference TRBV5-1 and TRBJ2-2 for the parts outside the CDR3, the full variable domain is KAGVTQTPRYLIKTRGQQVTLSCSPISGHRSVSWYQQTPGQGLQFLFEYFSETQRNKGNFPGRFSGRQFSNSRSEMNVSTLELGDSALYLCASSSPVSTGELFFGEGSRLTVL.